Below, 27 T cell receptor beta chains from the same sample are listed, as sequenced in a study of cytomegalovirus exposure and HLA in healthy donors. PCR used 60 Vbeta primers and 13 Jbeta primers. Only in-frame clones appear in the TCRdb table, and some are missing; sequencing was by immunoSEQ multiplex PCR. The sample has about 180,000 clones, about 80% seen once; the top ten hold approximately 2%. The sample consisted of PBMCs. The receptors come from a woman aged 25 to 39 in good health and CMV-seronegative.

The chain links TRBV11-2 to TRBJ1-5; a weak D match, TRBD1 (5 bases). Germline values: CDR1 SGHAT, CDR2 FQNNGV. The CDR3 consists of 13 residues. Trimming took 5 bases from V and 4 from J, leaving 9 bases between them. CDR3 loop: CASSMDTNQPQHF. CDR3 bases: TGTGCCAGCAGCATGGACACGAATCAGCCCCAGCATTTT.

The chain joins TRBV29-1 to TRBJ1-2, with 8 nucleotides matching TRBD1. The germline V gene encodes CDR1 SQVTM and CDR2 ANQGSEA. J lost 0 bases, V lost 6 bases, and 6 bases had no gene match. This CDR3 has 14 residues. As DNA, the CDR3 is TGCAGCGTGGACCTGACAGGGGCTAACTATGGCTACACCTTC. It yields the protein CSVDLTGANYGYTF.

CDR3 sequence reads: CASSRHRAGANVLTF. CDR3 coding DNA: TGTGCCAGCAGCCGCCACAGGGCTGGGGCCAACGTCCTGACTTTC. The chain combines TRBV7-8 with TRBJ2-6; tentative D call: TRBD1 (6 bases). V lost 5 bases and J 2 bases, leaving 10 bases between the germline ends. Germline V lookup: CDR1 SGHVS, CDR2 FQNEAQ. This CDR3 contains 15 residues.

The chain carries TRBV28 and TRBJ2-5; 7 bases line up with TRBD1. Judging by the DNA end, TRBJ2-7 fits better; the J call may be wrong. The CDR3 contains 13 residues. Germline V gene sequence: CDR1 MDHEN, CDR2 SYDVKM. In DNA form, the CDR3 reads TGTGCCAGCAGTTGGGACAGAGACTACGAGCAGTACTTC. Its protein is CASSWDRDYEQYF.

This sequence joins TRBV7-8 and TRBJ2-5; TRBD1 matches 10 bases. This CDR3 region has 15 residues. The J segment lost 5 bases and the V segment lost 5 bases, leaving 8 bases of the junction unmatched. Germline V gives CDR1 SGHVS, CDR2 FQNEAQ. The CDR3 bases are TGTGCCAGCAGCCGACAGGGGGCGGATTGGGAGACCCAGTACTTC. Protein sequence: CASSRQGADWETQYF.

CDR3 region: CASSLDGQHEKLFF. The CDR3 nucleotides are TGTGCCAGCAGCTTAGATGGGCAGCATGAAAAACTGTTTTTT. V usage is TRBV7-2 and J usage is TRBJ1-4; no reliable D call. The CDR3 is made up of 14 amino acids. The germline CDR1 and CDR2 sequences are SGHTA and FQGNSA. V was cut by 1 base and J by 6 bases, with 9 bases left in between.

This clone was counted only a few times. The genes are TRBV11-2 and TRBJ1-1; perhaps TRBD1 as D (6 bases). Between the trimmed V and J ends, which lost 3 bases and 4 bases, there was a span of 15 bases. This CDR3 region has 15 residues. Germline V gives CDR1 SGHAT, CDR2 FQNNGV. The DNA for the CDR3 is TGTGCCAGCAGCTTTCAGGGGTTAAGGAGCACTGAAGCTTTCTTT. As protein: CASSFQGLRSTEAFF.

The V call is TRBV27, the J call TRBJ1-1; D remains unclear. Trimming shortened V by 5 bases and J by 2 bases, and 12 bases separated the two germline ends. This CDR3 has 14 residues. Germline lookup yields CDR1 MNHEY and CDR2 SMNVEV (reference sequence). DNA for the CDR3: TGTGCCAGCAGTCCAAATCGCGGTAACACTGAAGCTTTCTTT. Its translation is CASSPNRGNTEAFF.

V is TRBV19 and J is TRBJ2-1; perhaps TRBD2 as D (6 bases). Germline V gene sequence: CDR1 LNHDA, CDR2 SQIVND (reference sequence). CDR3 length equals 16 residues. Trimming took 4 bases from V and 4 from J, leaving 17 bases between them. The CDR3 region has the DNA TGTGCCAGTAGTAGCGTTGCGCGGGGACCTTACAATGAGCAGTTCTTC. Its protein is CASSSVARGPYNEQFF. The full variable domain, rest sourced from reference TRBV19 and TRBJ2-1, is DGGITQSPKYLFRKEGQNVTLSCEQNLNHDAMYWYRQDPGQGLRLIYYSQIVNDFQKGDIAEGYSVSREKKESFPLTVTSAQKNPTAFYLCASSSVARGPYNEQFFGPGTRLTVL.

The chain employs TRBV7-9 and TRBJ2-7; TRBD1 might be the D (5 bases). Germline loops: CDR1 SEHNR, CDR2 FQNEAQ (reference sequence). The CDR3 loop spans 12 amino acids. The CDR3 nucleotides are TGTTCCACCACTTATGGGGCTGACGAGCAGTACTTC. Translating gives CSTTYGADEQYF.

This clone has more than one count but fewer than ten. CDR3 loop: CATSRTGEHEKLFF. The CDR3 nucleotides read TGTGCCACCAGCAGGACAGGGGAACACGAAAAACTGTTTTTT. The chain carries TRBV15 and TRBJ1-4; 8 nucleotides align to TRBD1. The CDR3 contains 14 residues. CDR1 is LNHNV and CDR2 is YYDKDF in the germline V gene (reference sequence). Trimming at V came to 3 bases and at J to 8 bases, leaving 5 bases not matched to a gene.

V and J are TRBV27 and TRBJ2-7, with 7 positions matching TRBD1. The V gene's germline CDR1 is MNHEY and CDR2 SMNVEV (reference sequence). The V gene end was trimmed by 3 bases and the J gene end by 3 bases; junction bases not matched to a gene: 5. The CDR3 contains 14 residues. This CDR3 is CASSLWQGDYEQYF. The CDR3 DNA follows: TGTGCCAGCAGTTTGTGGCAGGGGGACTACGAGCAGTACTTC.

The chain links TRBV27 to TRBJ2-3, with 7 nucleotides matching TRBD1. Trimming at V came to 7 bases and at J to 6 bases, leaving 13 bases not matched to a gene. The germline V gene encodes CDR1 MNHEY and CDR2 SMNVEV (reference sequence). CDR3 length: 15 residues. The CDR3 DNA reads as TGTGCCAGCAAATCCGGGACAGCGGACAGGGATACGCAGTATTTT. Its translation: CASKSGTADRDTQYF.

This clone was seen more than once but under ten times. Written as DNA, the CDR3 is TGTGCCATCAGGGGACTGCTGAACTATGGCTACACCTTC. This encodes CAIRGLLNYGYTF. The chain links TRBV10-3 to TRBJ1-2; D might be TRBD1 (5 bases). Deletions cut 6 bases from V and 2 bases from J, with 10 bases between. The CDR3 sequence is 13 residues long. The germline V gene encodes CDR1 ENHRY and CDR2 SYGVKD.

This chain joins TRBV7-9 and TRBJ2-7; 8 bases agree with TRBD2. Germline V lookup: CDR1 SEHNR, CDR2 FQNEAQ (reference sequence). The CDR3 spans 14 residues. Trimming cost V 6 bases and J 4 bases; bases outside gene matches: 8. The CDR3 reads CASRTGGGPYEQYF. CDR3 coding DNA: TGTGCCAGCAGAACCGGCGGGGGGCCGTACGAGCAGTACTTC.

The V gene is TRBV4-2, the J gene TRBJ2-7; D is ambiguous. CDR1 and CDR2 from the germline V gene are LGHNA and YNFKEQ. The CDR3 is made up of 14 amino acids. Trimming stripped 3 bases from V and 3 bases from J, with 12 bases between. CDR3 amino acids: CASSQAGTDYEQYF. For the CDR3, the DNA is TGTGCCAGCAGCCAGGCCGGAACAGACTACGAGCAGTACTTC.

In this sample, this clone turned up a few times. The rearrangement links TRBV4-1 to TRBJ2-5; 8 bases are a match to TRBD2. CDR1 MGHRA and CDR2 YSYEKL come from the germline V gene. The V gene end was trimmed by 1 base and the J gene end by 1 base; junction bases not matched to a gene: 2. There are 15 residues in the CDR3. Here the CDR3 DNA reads TGCGCCAGCAGCCAAGTAGCGGGGCCCCAAGAGACCCAGTACTTC. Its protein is CASSQVAGPQETQYF.

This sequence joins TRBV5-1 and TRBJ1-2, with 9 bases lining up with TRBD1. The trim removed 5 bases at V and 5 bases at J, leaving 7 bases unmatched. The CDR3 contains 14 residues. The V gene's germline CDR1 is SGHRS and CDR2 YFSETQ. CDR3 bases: TGCGCCAGCAGGTCCACCGGGACAGGGTATGGCTACACCTTC. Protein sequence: CASRSTGTGYGYTF.

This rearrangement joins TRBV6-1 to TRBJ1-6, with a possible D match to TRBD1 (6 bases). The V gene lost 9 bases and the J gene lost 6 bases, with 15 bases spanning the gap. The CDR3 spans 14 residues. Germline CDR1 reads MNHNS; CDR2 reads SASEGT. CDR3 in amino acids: CASNRESANSPLHF. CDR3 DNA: TGTGCCAGTAACAGGGAGAGTGCTAATTCACCCCTCCACTTT.

CDR3 residues: CASSVGNREGYTF. DNA of the CDR3: TGTGCCAGCAGCGTAGGGAACAGGGAAGGCTACACCTTC. The genes are TRBV9 and TRBJ1-2; tentatively, D is TRBD1 (6 bases). The CDR3 has 13 amino acids. The ends were cut back, 0 bases at V and 8 bases at J, with 11 bases in the middle. CDR1 is SGDLS, CDR2 YYNGEE, per germline.

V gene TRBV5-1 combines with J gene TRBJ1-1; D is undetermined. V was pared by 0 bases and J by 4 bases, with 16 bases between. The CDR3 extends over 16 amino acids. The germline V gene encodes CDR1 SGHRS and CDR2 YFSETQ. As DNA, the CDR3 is TGCGCCAGCAGCTTGGGCCTTGCGGCGGGGAGCACTGAAGCTTTCTTT. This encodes CASSLGLAAGSTEAFF.

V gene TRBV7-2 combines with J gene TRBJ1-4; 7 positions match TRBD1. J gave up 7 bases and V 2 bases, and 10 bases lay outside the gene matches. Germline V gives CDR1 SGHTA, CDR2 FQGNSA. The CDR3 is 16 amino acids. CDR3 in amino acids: CASSLFPASGGEKLFF. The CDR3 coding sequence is TGTGCCAGCAGCTTATTTCCCGCCTCAGGGGGTGAAAAACTGTTTTTT.

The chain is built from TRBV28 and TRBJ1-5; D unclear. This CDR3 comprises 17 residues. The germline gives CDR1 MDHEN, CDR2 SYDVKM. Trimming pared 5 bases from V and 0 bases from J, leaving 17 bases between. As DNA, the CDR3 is TGTGCCAGCAGTCCCCCCGGTTATCGGTATAGCAATCAGCCCCAGCATTTT. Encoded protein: CASSPPGYRYSNQPQHF.

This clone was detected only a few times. In DNA form, the CDR3 reads TGTGCCAGCAGTTTCCACGGCGGCGATGAAGCTTTCTTT. It specifies CASSFHGGDEAFF. The chain joins TRBV27 to TRBJ1-1; D ambiguous. Trimming pared 3 bases from V and 7 bases from J, leaving 12 bases between. The CDR3 is made up of 13 amino acids. Germline V gene data show CDR1 as MNHEY and CDR2 as SMNVEV (reference sequence).

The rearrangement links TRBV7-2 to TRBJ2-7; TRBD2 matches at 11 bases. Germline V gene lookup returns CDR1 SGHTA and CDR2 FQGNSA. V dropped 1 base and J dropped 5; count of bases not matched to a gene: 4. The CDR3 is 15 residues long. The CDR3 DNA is TGTGCCAGCAGCTTAGTAGCGGGGGGGTTCAACGAGCAGTACTTC. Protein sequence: CASSLVAGGFNEQYF.

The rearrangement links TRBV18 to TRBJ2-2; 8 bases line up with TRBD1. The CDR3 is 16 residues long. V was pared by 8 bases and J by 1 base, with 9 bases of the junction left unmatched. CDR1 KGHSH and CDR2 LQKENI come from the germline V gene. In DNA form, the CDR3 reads TGTGCCAGCCTAAACCTTGGACAGGGGAACACCGGGGAGCTGTTTTTT. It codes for CASLNLGQGNTGELFF.

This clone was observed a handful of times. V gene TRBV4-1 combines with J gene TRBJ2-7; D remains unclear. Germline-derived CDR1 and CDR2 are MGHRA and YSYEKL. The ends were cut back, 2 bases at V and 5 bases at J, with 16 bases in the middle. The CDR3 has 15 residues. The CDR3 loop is CASSQRRDHVHEQYF. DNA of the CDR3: TGCGCCAGCAGCCAACGGAGAGACCACGTCCACGAGCAGTACTTC.